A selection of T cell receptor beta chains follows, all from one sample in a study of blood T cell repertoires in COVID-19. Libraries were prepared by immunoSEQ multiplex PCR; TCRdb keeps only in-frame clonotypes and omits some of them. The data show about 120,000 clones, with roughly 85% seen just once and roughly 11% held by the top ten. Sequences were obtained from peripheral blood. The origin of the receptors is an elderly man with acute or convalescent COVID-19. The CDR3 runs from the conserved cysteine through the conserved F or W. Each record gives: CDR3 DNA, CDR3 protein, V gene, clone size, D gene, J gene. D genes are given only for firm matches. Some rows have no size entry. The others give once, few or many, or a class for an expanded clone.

CDR3nt: TGTGCCAGTAGGCGGTCCGGACAGGGCCCCAACTACGAGCAGTACTTC; CDR3aa: CASRRSGQGPNYEQYF; v_gene: TRBV19; abundance: NA; d_gene: TRBD1; j_gene: TRBJ2-7
CDR3nt: TGTGCCAGCAGCGTCCGGGCTAGCGCCACCTACGAGCAGTACTTC; CDR3aa: CASSVRASATYEQYF; v_gene: TRBV9; abundance: NA; d_gene: NA; j_gene: TRBJ2-7
CDR3nt: TGTGCCAGCAGCTTGGTCCTGGGGGCACAAGAGACCCAGTACTTC; CDR3aa: CASSLVLGAQETQYF; v_gene: TRBV5-4; abundance: NA; d_gene: NA; j_gene: TRBJ2-5
CDR3nt: TGTGCCAGCAGTTCAGGGATCGGCAATCAGCCCCAGCATTTT; CDR3aa: CASSSGIGNQPQHF; v_gene: TRBV2; abundance: NA; d_gene: NA; j_gene: TRBJ1-5
CDR3nt: TGTGCCAGCAGCCAAGTTCTGAATTCACCCCTCCACTTT; CDR3aa: CASSQVLNSPLHF; v_gene: TRBV3-1/TRBV3-2; abundance: NA; d_gene: NA; j_gene: TRBJ1-6
CDR3nt: TGCGCCAGCAGCTTAGACAGGAATCTTGGGGGCTACACCTTC; CDR3aa: CASSLDRNLGGYTF; v_gene: TRBV5-1; abundance: few; d_gene: NA; j_gene: TRBJ1-2
CDR3nt: TGCGCCAGCAGGGACAGGGGGCGCAGCTACGAGCAGTACTTC; CDR3aa: CASRDRGRSYEQYF; v_gene: TRBV5-1; abundance: NA; d_gene: TRBD1; j_gene: TRBJ2-7
CDR3nt: TGTGCCAGCAGCTTAGAGGGACAGGTTTACACTGAAGCTTTCTTT; CDR3aa: CASSLEGQVYTEAFF; v_gene: TRBV11-2; abundance: once; d_gene: TRBD1; j_gene: TRBJ1-1
CDR3nt: TGTGCCAGCAGCCAGGAGGGACTAGCGTCCCACAATGAGCAGTTCTTC; CDR3aa: CASSQEGLASHNEQFF; v_gene: TRBV3-1/TRBV3-2; abundance: NA; d_gene: TRBD2; j_gene: TRBJ2-1
CDR3nt: TGCGCCAGCAGCTCGGAGGGGGCTACTAATGAAAAACTGTTTTTT; CDR3aa: CASSSEGATNEKLFF; v_gene: TRBV5-1; abundance: NA; d_gene: TRBD1; j_gene: TRBJ1-4
CDR3nt: TGTGCCAGCAGTGAAGAAGGGGGACGTGTTGAAGCTTTCTTT; CDR3aa: CASSEEGGRVEAFF; v_gene: TRBV2; abundance: NA; d_gene: NA; j_gene: TRBJ1-1
CDR3nt: TGTGCCAGCAGCCCCGGGACAGCCTATGGCTACACCTTC; CDR3aa: CASSPGTAYGYTF; v_gene: TRBV3-1/TRBV3-2; abundance: few; d_gene: TRBD1; j_gene: TRBJ1-2
CDR3nt: TGTGCCAGCAGTGAATTCTCAGGAAGCACTAACTATGGCTACACCTTC; CDR3aa: CASSEFSGSTNYGYTF; v_gene: TRBV25-1; abundance: once; d_gene: NA; j_gene: TRBJ1-2
CDR3nt: TGTGCCAGCAGTGTCAAGACAGGGGGCAATCAGCCCCAGCATTTT; CDR3aa: CASSVKTGGNQPQHF; v_gene: TRBV2; abundance: NA; d_gene: TRBD1; j_gene: TRBJ1-5
CDR3nt: TGTGCCAGCAGTCCCCTAAGCCAGCCCCAGCATTTT; CDR3aa: CASSPLSQPQHF; v_gene: TRBV2; abundance: NA; d_gene: NA; j_gene: TRBJ1-5
CDR3nt: TGTGCCAGCTCACCGCAAGCGGCGAACACTGAAGCTTTCTTT; CDR3aa: CASSPQAANTEAFF; v_gene: TRBV18; abundance: NA; d_gene: NA; j_gene: TRBJ1-1
CDR3nt: TGTGCCAGCAGCTTACTTACTAGGACAGGGTACAATGAGCAGTTCTTC; CDR3aa: CASSLLTRTGYNEQFF; v_gene: TRBV7-3; abundance: NA; d_gene: TRBD1; j_gene: TRBJ2-1
CDR3nt: TGTGCCAGCAGCTTGGCCTATACCTATGGCTACACCTTC; CDR3aa: CASSLAYTYGYTF; v_gene: TRBV5-6; abundance: NA; d_gene: NA; j_gene: TRBJ1-2
CDR3nt: TGTGCCAGCAGTTACTCGATTGGCGGGGGGGATGAAAAACTGTTTTTT; CDR3aa: CASSYSIGGGDEKLFF; v_gene: TRBV6-5; abundance: once; d_gene: NA; j_gene: TRBJ1-4
CDR3nt: TGTGCCAGCAGCCCGGTCAAGGGAGAAGAAAAACTGTTTTTT; CDR3aa: CASSPVKGEEKLFF; v_gene: TRBV7-9; abundance: NA; d_gene: NA; j_gene: TRBJ1-4
CDR3nt: TGTGCCAGCAGCTTAGGGCTCCGGGGTAATGAGCAGTTCTTC; CDR3aa: CASSLGLRGNEQFF; v_gene: TRBV5-4; abundance: NA; d_gene: NA; j_gene: TRBJ2-1
CDR3nt: TGTGCCACCAGTGATCCGACTAGAGGTGACGCTAATACGCAGTATTTT; CDR3aa: CATSDPTRGDANTQYF; v_gene: TRBV24-1; abundance: once; d_gene: NA; j_gene: TRBJ2-3
CDR3nt: TGTGCCAGCAGCTCCAGGGTGTCCGGGGAGCTGTTTTTT; CDR3aa: CASSSRVSGELFF; v_gene: TRBV7-3; abundance: once; d_gene: NA; j_gene: TRBJ2-2
CDR3nt: TGTGCCACCAGTGGCCCCACAGGGGGAAATAGCAATCAGCCCCAGCATTTT; CDR3aa: CATSGPTGGNSNQPQHF; v_gene: TRBV24-1; abundance: few; d_gene: TRBD1; j_gene: TRBJ1-5
CDR3nt: TGTGCCATCACGGGAGTGGCCACCGGGGAGCTGTTTTTT; CDR3aa: CAITGVATGELFF; v_gene: TRBV10-3; abundance: NA; d_gene: NA; j_gene: TRBJ2-2
CDR3nt: TGTGCCAGCAGACAGGGGGCCCGCACAGATACGCAGTATTTT; CDR3aa: CASRQGARTDTQYF; v_gene: TRBV27; abundance: NA; d_gene: TRBD1; j_gene: TRBJ2-3
CDR3nt: TGCGCCAGCAATCCCTCGGGTTCCACCCTGGACAATGAGCAGTTCTTC; CDR3aa: CASNPSGSTLDNEQFF; v_gene: TRBV5-1; abundance: few; d_gene: NA; j_gene: TRBJ2-1
CDR3nt: TGTGCCAGCTCACCACCTGGGACACTGGGAAACACCATATATTTT; CDR3aa: CASSPPGTLGNTIYF; v_gene: TRBV18; abundance: NA; d_gene: NA; j_gene: TRBJ1-3
CDR3nt: TGTGCCAGCAGCTTAATGGGGGCTGGCACTGAAGCTTTCTTT; CDR3aa: CASSLMGAGTEAFF; v_gene: TRBV7-3; abundance: few; d_gene: NA; j_gene: TRBJ1-1
CDR3nt: TGTGCCAGCAGCCAGACATACACCGGGGAGCTGTTTTTT; CDR3aa: CASSQTYTGELFF; v_gene: TRBV3-1/TRBV3-2; abundance: many; d_gene: NA; j_gene: TRBJ2-2